Sequencing of this T cell receptor beta chain was carried out in a study of T cells in Graves' hyperthyroidism and ophthalmopathy. This clonotype was found many times. Its target is not known. J gave up 5 bases and V 1 base, and 10 bases lay outside the gene matches. Germline CDR1 is DFQATT and CDR2 is SNEGSKA (reference sequence). The CDR3 runs to 15 residues. Amplification of TCR beta CDR3 regions used RNA as the template. A first-round RT-PCR of the TCR CDR3 used the HTBI primer set. TCRdb analysed the multiplex PCR reads with MiXCR anew, one entry per CDR3 protein. This sample has about 350,000 distinct CDR3 sequences; roughly an eighth occur once, and the top ten carry 30% to 40%. Study-level points and caveats: Researchers found most expanded thyroid clonotypes above 0.001 in blood as well. From stable hyperthyroidism, ophthalmopathy was set apart by a 13 V-J model.

Subjects with ophthalmopathy showed a Clinical Activity Score no lower than 3, a NOSPECS grade no lower than 4, and a duration shorter than 3 months. More than 8 ml fresh peripheral blood yielded the PBMCs. This TCR came from a woman in her forties with Graves' ophthalmopathy. Input material: blood. The V and J genes are TRBV20-1 and TRBJ2-7; 8 bases line up with TRBD1. CDR3: CSARGEVRGPNEQYF. CDR3 sequence (DNA): TGCAGTGCTAGAGGAGAGGTCAGGGGGCCAAACGAGCAGTACTTC.